This is a list of T cell receptor beta chains from one sample in a study of cytomegalovirus exposure and HLA in healthy donors. This table comes from immunoSEQ multiplex PCR, and its TCRdb copy is limited to in-frame clones, with some not included. The repertoire holds roughly 150,000 clones, 65% to 80% seen once, with 1.6% in the top ten. Material: PBMCs. Receptors were obtained from a woman in her 30s in good health and CMV-seronegative. Each CDR3 is given with its conserved first and last residue. The D gene is left open where the match is weak. The size of a clone is reported for some rows only, either as once, few or many, or as a class for expanded clones.

cdr3_nt,cdr3_aa,d_call,clone_size,j_call,v_call
TGTGCCAGCAGCTCGAGGGGGGCGGGGGGGCCTGATACGCAGTATTTT,CASSSRGAGGPDTQYF,TRBD2,-,TRBJ2-3,TRBV7-2
TGTGCCAGCAGCGGGCGGCGGCTAGCGGGGCTCTACTACAATGAGCAGTTCTTC,CASSGRRLAGLYYNEQFF,TRBD2,-,TRBJ2-1,TRBV9
TGTGCCAGCAGCCCAAGGAGGCCGAACAATGAGCAGTTCTTC,CASSPRRPNNEQFF,-,-,TRBJ2-1,TRBV11-2
TGTGCCAGCAGCTTAGGAGGGACTAGCGGGGGATGGGAGACCCAGTACTTC,CASSLGGTSGGWETQYF,TRBD2,-,TRBJ2-5,TRBV7-2
TGTGCCAGCAGCTGGGACAGGGCATTGAGTAACTATGGCTACACCTTC,CASSWDRALSNYGYTF,TRBD1,-,TRBJ1-2,TRBV5-6
TGTGCCAGTAGTCCGGTTCCCGGGGACAGTAGAAATCAGCCCCAGCATTTT,CASSPVPGDSRNQPQHF,TRBD1,-,TRBJ1-5,TRBV19
TGTGCCAGCAGTTTCCAGGGCGGTGAGCAGTTCTTC,CASSFQGGEQFF,-,few,TRBJ2-1,TRBV27
TGTGCCAGCAGCGTAGCGTCGGCAGGGCTAGGGGAAAAACTGTTTTTT,CASSVASAGLGEKLFF,-,-,TRBJ1-4,TRBV9
TGTGCCAGCAGCTTTGAGGGAGTGGGTGAGCAGTTCTTC,CASSFEGVGEQFF,-,-,TRBJ2-1,TRBV7-3
TGTGCCAGCAGTTTTTCGTTGACAGTGCAGTACTTC,CASSFSLTVQYF,-,-,TRBJ2-7,TRBV28
TGTGCCAGCAGCTCCGAATCGGGACTAGCGGGAGTTATCTACGAGCAGTACTTC,CASSSESGLAGVIYEQYF,TRBD2,-,TRBJ2-7,TRBV7-8
TGTGCCAGCACCTCCGGACAGGGGAACAATGAGCAGTTCTTC,CASTSGQGNNEQFF,TRBD1,-,TRBJ2-1,TRBV28
TGTGCCAGCAATGAACAGGCCGTCTCTGGAAACACCATATATTTT,CASNEQAVSGNTIYF,-,-,TRBJ1-3,TRBV2
TGTGCCAGCAGCGTAACAGGAAGCTCCTACAATGAGCAGTTCTTC,CASSVTGSSYNEQFF,-,few,TRBJ2-1,TRBV9
TGTGCCAGCAGCCGGAGTGTCGGCCGACTGACTGATACGCAGTATTTT,CASSRSVGRLTDTQYF,-,once,TRBJ2-3,TRBV7-9
TGTGCCAGCAGTTTAGGAGGGCGGGCTAACTATGGCTACACCTTC,CASSLGGRANYGYTF,-,-,TRBJ1-2,TRBV28
TGCAGCGTTGAAGACAGCGAAGAGACCCAGTACTTC,CSVEDSEETQYF,-,-,TRBJ2-5,TRBV29-1
TGTGCCATCAGCTACCCGGGACTAGAGGTCAATGAGCAGTTCTTC,CAISYPGLEVNEQFF,TRBD2,-,TRBJ2-1,TRBV10-3
TGTGCCATCACCGGAGCGGAGGGGCAGCATGAGCAGTTCTTC,CAITGAEGQHEQFF,-,-,TRBJ2-1,TRBV10-3
TGTGCCAGCAGCACTGAACCCCCGGGACAGGGACCGGCCATTCAGTACTTC,CASSTEPPGQGPAIQYF,TRBD1,-,TRBJ2-4,TRBV9
TGTGCCAGCTCCGGGACTAGGGGCGGTGAGACCCAGTACTTC,CASSGTRGGETQYF,TRBD2,-,TRBJ2-5,TRBV2
TGTGCCAGCAGCAAAAGGGGGACAGATACGCAGTATTTT,CASSKRGTDTQYF,-,-,TRBJ2-3,TRBV5-6
TGTGCCAGCAGGATAGGGGGCGAGGGATATACGCAGTATTTT,CASRIGGEGYTQYF,TRBD1,-,TRBJ2-3,TRBV5-6
TGTGCTAGTGGTTTGGCCGTCACGGGGGGGGTCACAGATACGCAGTATTTT,CASGLAVTGGVTDTQYF,TRBD2,-,TRBJ2-3,TRBV12-5
TGTGCCAGCAGTCCCGGGACAGGGGGTCAGCCCCAGCATTTT,CASSPGTGGQPQHF,TRBD1,-,TRBJ1-5,TRBV27
TGTGCCAGCTCGGCAGGCACGTACCAAGAGACCCAGTACTTC,CASSAGTYQETQYF,-,-,TRBJ2-5,TRBV28
TGTGCCAGCTCACCACCGGGGCTAGCGGAAGCCTACGAGCAGTACTTC,CASSPPGLAEAYEQYF,TRBD2,-,TRBJ2-7,TRBV18
TGTGCCAGCAGCTTAGTTGGATCGGACAGACACTACAATGAGCAGTTCTTC,CASSLVGSDRHYNEQFF,-,-,TRBJ2-1,TRBV11-2
TGTGCCAGCTCACCACCCCAACAGGCAACGGAGACCCAGTACTTC,CASSPPQQATETQYF,-,-,TRBJ2-5,TRBV18
TGTGCCAGCAGTGGGCGGACAGGGGGACGGCCCCAGCATTTT,CASSGRTGGRPQHF,TRBD1,-,TRBJ1-5,TRBV6-6
TGCGCCAGCAGCTGGGGACAGGTCGGCAATGGCTACACCTTC,CASSWGQVGNGYTF,TRBD1,few,TRBJ1-2,TRBV5-1
TGTGCCAGCAGTGAAGTACGGCAAGAGACCCAGTACTTC,CASSEVRQETQYF,-,-,TRBJ2-5,TRBV2